These 9 T cell receptor beta chains originate from one sample sequenced in a study of T cell responses to AZD1222 COVID-19 vaccine. Sequencing used immunoSEQ multiplex PCR; TCRdb keeps in-frame clones, though not all of them. In the table there are about 180,000 clones, 88% of which are singletons. Sequencing was performed on peripheral blood, taken 28 days after the second AZD1222 dose. Source of these receptors: an adult who received the AZD1222 COVID-19 vaccine.

This chain links TRBV19 with TRBJ1-1; TRBD1 matches at 7 bases. V trimming: 6 bases; J trimming: 5 bases; junction bases outside the gene matches: 9. Germline CDR1 and CDR2: LNHDA and SQIVND (reference sequence). The CDR3 spans 14 residues. CDR3 amino acids: CASSRQGPGTEAFF. In DNA form, the CDR3 reads TGTGCCAGTAGCCGACAGGGCCCTGGGACTGAAGCTTTCTTT. The variable domain in full, completed from reference TRBV19 and TRBJ1-1, reads DGGITQSPKYLFRKEGQNVTLSCEQNLNHDAMYWYRQDPGQGLRLIYYSQIVNDFQKGDIAEGYSVSREKKESFPLTVTSAQKNPTAFYLCASSRQGPGTEAFFGQGTRLTVV.

This clone came up once. The chain has TRBV5-4 and TRBJ2-2; 7 bases map to TRBD1. Germline V gene sequence: CDR1 SGHNT, CDR2 YYREEE (reference sequence). The CDR3 runs to 15 residues. Germline trimming cut 0 bases from V and 1 base from J; bases unmatched to any gene: 0. As DNA, the CDR3 is TGTGCCAGCAGCTTGGACAGGGGGAACACCGGGGAGCTGTTTTTT. Residues: CASSLDRGNTGELFF.

The chain is built from TRBV6-5 and TRBJ1-2; a possible D gene is TRBD1 (5 bases). This CDR3 region has 15 residues. The ends were cut back, 0 bases at V and 8 bases at J, with 16 bases in the middle. Looked up from germline, CDR1 is MNHEY and CDR2 is SVGAGI. The CDR3 DNA sequence: TGTGCCAGCAGTTACTCCACCGGGACGGTCGGGGGCTACACCTTC. It translates to CASSYSTGTVGGYTF.

This sequence joins TRBV19 and TRBJ2-5, with D hard to call. Germline CDR1 LNHDA, CDR2 SQIVND (reference sequence). V dropped 5 bases and J dropped 4 bases, with 14 bases sitting between them. The CDR3 length is 14 residues. CDR3 nucleotide sequence: TGTGCCAGTAGTCGAGAACCCGCAAGAGAGACCCAGTACTTC. Amino acids: CASSREPARETQYF.

This chain joins TRBV11-2 and TRBJ2-2, with a possible D match to TRBD2 (5 bases). The CDR3 extends over 18 amino acids. Germline-derived CDR1 and CDR2 are SGHAT and FQNNGV. Trimming took 2 bases from V and 6 from J, leaving 22 bases between them. CDR3 nucleotides: TGTGCCAGCAGCTTATCTCTTCGACTAAGGTTACGCCCCGGGGAGCTGTTTTTT. Encoded protein: CASSLSLRLRLRPGELFF.

CDR3 sequence reads: CASSRDRDEKLFF. The CDR3 DNA is TGTGCCAGCAGCCGGGACAGAGATGAAAAACTGTTTTTT. The gene calls are TRBV5-4 and TRBJ1-4, with 7 bases lining up with TRBD1. Trimming at V came to 4 bases and at J to 6 bases, leaving 3 bases not matched to a gene. Looked up from germline, CDR1 is SGHNT and CDR2 is YYREEE (reference sequence). The CDR3 is 13 amino acids.

The chain links TRBV29-1 to TRBJ2-7; D remains ambiguous. The germline gives CDR1 SQVTM, CDR2 ANQGSEA. V was clipped by 3 bases and J by 6 bases, with 12 bases between them. This CDR3 is built from 12 residues. CDR3 amino acids: CSVEAGSGEQYF. The DNA for the CDR3 is TGCAGCGTTGAGGCAGGTTCCGGCGAGCAGTACTTC.

A single count supports this clone. J is TRBJ1-6 and V is TRBV28, with D unclear. V dropped 7 bases and J dropped 0 bases, with 7 bases sitting between them. This CDR3 is 14 amino acids long. Per the germline V gene, CDR1 is MDHEN and CDR2 is SYDVKM. CDR3 residues: CASITGSYNSPLHF. Written as DNA, the CDR3 is TGTGCCAGCATCACGGGCTCCTATAATTCACCCCTCCACTTT.

J is TRBJ2-2 and V is TRBV10-3; 10 positions agree with TRBD2. Trimming removed 0 bases from V and 4 bases from J; junction bases left unmatched: 2. The CDR3 has 16 residues. CDR1 is ENHRY, CDR2 SYGVKD, per germline. For the CDR3, the DNA is TGTGCCATCAGTGAGTCGGCTAGCGGGGGCACCGGGGAGCTGTTTTTT. This translates into CAISESASGGTGELFF.